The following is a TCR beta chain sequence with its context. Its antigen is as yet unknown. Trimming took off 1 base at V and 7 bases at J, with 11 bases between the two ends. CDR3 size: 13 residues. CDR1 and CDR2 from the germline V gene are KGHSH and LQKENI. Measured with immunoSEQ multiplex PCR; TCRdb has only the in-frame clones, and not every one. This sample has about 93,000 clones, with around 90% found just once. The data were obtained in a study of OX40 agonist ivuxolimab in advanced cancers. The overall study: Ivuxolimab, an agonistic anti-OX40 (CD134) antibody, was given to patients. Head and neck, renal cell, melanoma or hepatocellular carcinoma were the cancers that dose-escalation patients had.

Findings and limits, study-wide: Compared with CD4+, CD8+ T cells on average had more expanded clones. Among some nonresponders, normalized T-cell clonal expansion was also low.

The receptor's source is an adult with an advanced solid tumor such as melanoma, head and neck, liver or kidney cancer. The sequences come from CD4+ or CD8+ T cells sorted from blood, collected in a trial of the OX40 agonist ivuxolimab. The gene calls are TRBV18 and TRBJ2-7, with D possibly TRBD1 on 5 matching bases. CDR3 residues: CASSPRTIGEQYF. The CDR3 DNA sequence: TGTGCCAGCTCACCACGGACAATTGGGGAGCAGTACTTC.